This entry concerns a single TCR beta chain. The source of the sample is a study of CD8+CD57+ T cells in acquired aplastic anemia. The CDR3 spans 15 residues. V was pared by 9 bases and J by 6 bases, with 12 bases of the junction left unmatched. Looked up from germline, CDR1 is LNHDA and CDR2 is SQIVND (reference sequence). CDR3 and TCR beta VDJ profiling relied on a genomic DNA template. Using its own MiXCR run on the reads, TCRdb lists one record per CDR3 protein. The table has 450,000 to 550,000 distinct CDR3 sequences, approximately 32% seen once; the top ten hold roughly 0.89%. Flow cytometry had shown expanded CD8+CD57+ cells in the patients chosen for sequencing. The diagnosis in all patients was severe acquired aplastic anemia.

The TCR was taken from a human donor with aplastic anemia. The chain joins TRBV19 to TRBJ1-5; TRBD1 matches 9 bases. Sequenced input: sorted CD4+, CD8+, or CD8+CD57+ T cells (not recorded which) from PBMCs. The CDR3 loop reads CASSLSGTGPQPQHF. CDR3 nucleotide sequence: TGTGCCAGCAGCCTTTCCGGGACAGGGCCTCAGCCCCAGCATTTT. The complete variable domain, with remaining parts taken from reference TRBV19 and TRBJ1-5, reads DGGITQSPKYLFRKEGQNVTLSCEQNLNHDAMYWYRQDPGQGLRLIYYSQIVNDFQKGDIAEGYSVSREKKESFPLTVTSAQKNPTAFYLCASSLSGTGPQPQHFGDGTRLSIL.